The TCR beta chain described here comes from a study of cytomegalovirus exposure and HLA in healthy donors. Study information: A prior study identified 110 million or so unique TCR beta sequences from 200 million or so T cells.

This clone was detected once. With 60 Vbeta and 13 Jbeta primers, the PCR was carried out. Here immunoSEQ multiplex PCR was the method, and the copy in TCRdb shows in-frame clones only, minus some. The sample yields roughly 150,000 clones, less than 85% seen once. The V gene lost 1 base and the J gene lost 5 bases, with 12 bases spanning the gap. Germline values: CDR1 LNHDA, CDR2 SQIVND (reference sequence). The CDR3 runs 14 residues. The TCR was taken from a woman aged 45 to 65 in good health and CMV-seropositive. Specimen: PBMCs. The chain links TRBV19 to TRBJ2-7; unclear D gene. CDR3 in amino acids: CASSIGNSRNEQYF. The DNA of the CDR3 is TGTGCCAGTAGTATAGGGAACAGCAGAAACGAGCAGTACTTC.